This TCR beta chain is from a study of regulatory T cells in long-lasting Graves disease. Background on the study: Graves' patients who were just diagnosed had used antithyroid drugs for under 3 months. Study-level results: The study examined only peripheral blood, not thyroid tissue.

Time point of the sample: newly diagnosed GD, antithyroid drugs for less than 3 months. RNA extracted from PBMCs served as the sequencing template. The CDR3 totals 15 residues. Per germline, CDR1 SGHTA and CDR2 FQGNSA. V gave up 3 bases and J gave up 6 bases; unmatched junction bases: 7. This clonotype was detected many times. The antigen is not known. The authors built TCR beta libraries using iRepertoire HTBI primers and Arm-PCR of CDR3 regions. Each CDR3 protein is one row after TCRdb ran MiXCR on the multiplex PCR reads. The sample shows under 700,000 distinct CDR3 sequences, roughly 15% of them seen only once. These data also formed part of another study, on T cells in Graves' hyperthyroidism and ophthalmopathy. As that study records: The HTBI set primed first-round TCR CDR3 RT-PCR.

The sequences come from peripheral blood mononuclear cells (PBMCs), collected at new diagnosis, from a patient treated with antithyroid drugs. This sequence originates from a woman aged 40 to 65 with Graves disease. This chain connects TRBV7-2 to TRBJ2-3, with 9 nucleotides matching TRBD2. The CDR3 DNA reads TGTGCCAGCAGCTTCATAGCGGGGGCACTGGATACGCAGTATTTT. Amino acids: CASSFIAGALDTQYF.